Listed here are 8 T cell receptor beta chains from one sample, sequenced in a study of patients and donors after allogeneic stem cell transplantation. TCRdb re-analysed the RT-PCR reads in MiXCR, keeping a single row per CDR3 protein. This table holds 150,000 to 250,000 distinct CDR3 sequences, about 40% found once. Input material: blood, either unsorted or a sorted T cell fraction (not recorded which). Receptor source: a human donor who was either an allogeneic HSCT recipient or a stem cell or donor lymphocyte infusion donor (not recorded which). It is not recorded whose cells these are; they may come from a transplant donor.

This clonotype was seen only a few times. V usage is TRBV27 and J usage is TRBJ2-3; no reliable D call. Germline CDR1 reads MNHEY; CDR2 reads SMNVEV (reference sequence). With 7 bases removed from V and 0 bases from J, the gap between germline ends came to 2 bases. The CDR3 is made up of 11 amino acids. In DNA, the CDR3 is TGTGCCAGCATTAGCACAGATACGCAGTATTTT. Encoded protein: CASISTDTQYF.

The gene calls are TRBV29-1 and TRBJ1-2; D is ambiguous. This CDR3 region has 10 residues. V lost 3 bases, J lost 7 bases, and 6 bases lay in between. Germline V CDR1 and CDR2: SQVTM, ANQGSEA. Here the CDR3 reads CSVEFGGYTF. The CDR3 bases are TGCAGCGTTGAGTTTGGTGGCTACACCTTC. Variable domain in full (rest from reference TRBV29-1 and TRBJ1-2): SAVISQKPSRDICQRGTSLTIQCQVDSQVTMMFWYRQQPGQSLTLIATANQGSEATYESGFVIDKFPISRPNLTFSTLTVSNMSPEDSSIYLCSVEFGGYTFGSGTRLTVV.

The rearrangement joins TRBV28 to TRBJ2-1, with D unclear. Trimming shortened V by 2 bases and J by 4 bases, and 21 bases separated the two germline ends. CDR3 length: 18 amino acids. The germline V gene encodes CDR1 MDHEN and CDR2 SYDVKM. The CDR3 is CASSLGRLAAFGYNEQFF. The CDR3 nucleotides are TGTGCCAGCAGTTTAGGACGTCTGGCGGCCTTCGGGTACAATGAGCAGTTCTTC.

This clonotype has ten or more counts. The rearrangement links TRBV7-9 to TRBJ2-3, with TRBD2 identical over 9 bases. The CDR3 is 15 residues long. Germline V CDR1 and CDR2: SEHNR, FQNEAQ (reference sequence). V lost 7 bases to trimming and J lost 0 bases; unmatched junction nucleotides: 5. CDR3 DNA: TGTGCCAGCAAACGACTAGCGGCTAGCACAGATACGCAGTATTTT. This translates into CASKRLAASTDTQYF.

The V gene is TRBV20-1, the J gene TRBJ2-3; TRBD2 matches at 7 bases. The CDR3 covers 16 residues. The V gene's germline CDR1 is DFQATT and CDR2 SNEGSKA (reference sequence). V was pared by 5 bases and J by 0 bases, with 11 bases of the junction left unmatched. CDR3 sequence reads: CSARARSAGSTDTQYF. The DNA for the CDR3 is TGCAGTGCTCGGGCCCGTTCAGCGGGGAGCACAGATACGCAGTATTTT.

The chain combines TRBV10-3 with TRBJ1-2, with D unresolved. Trimming took off 1 base at V and 1 base at J, with 16 bases between the two ends. Germline V gives CDR1 ENHRY, CDR2 SYGVKD. The CDR3 is 17 residues long. The DNA for the CDR3 is TGTGCCATCAGTGAGTTAGCAGATAAGAGCCTTAACTATGGCTACACCTTC. Protein product: CAISELADKSLNYGYTF.

V usage is TRBV20-1 and J usage is TRBJ1-3; D is unresolved. CDR1 DFQATT and CDR2 SNEGSKA come from the germline V gene (reference sequence). The CDR3 is 13 residues long. Between the trimmed V and J ends, which lost 6 bases and 2 bases, there was a span of 11 bases. CDR3 amino acids: CSAVDWAGNTIYF. The CDR3 DNA reads as TGCAGTGCCGTGGATTGGGCTGGAAACACCATATATTTT.

V is TRBV5-1 and J is TRBJ2-2, with 9 bases fitting TRBD2. CDR3 size: 17 residues. CDR1 and CDR2 from the germline V gene are SGHRS and YFSETQ. The J segment lost 2 bases and the V segment lost 2 bases, leaving 7 bases of the junction unmatched. CDR3 DNA sequence: TGCGCCAGCAGCTTTTCATGGACTAGCGTAAACACCGGGGAGCTGTTTTTT. It encodes CASSFSWTSVNTGELFF.